A single sample gave rise to the 2 T cell receptor beta chains below, sequenced in a study of cytomegalovirus exposure and HLA in healthy donors. The PCR used 60 Vbeta and 13 Jbeta primers. Libraries were prepared by immunoSEQ multiplex PCR; TCRdb keeps only in-frame clonotypes and omits some of them. The table has about 170,000 clones, about 82% seen once; the top ten hold about 2.4%. Sequencing input: PBMCs. These receptors were collected from a male donor in good health and CMV-seronegative.

The chain uses TRBV28 and TRBJ1-6, with 8 positions matching TRBD1. Germline CDR1 MDHEN, CDR2 SYDVKM. CDR3 length: 18 residues. V trimming: 3 bases; J trimming: 7 bases; junction bases outside the gene matches: 14. The CDR3 coding sequence is TGTGCCAGCAGTTTGATTATAGGCAGGGGGCGACAGAATTCACCCCTCCACTTT. This gives the protein CASSLIIGRGRQNSPLHF.

CDR3: CASSSVQGELFF. The CDR3, as DNA: TGTGCCAGCAGTTCAGTACAGGGGGAGCTGTTTTTT. This rearrangement joins TRBV28 to TRBJ2-2; D uncertain. Trimming removed 4 bases from V and 8 bases from J, with 8 bases in between. Germline assignment: CDR1 MDHEN and CDR2 SYDVKM. The CDR3 consists of 12 residues.